A single sample is the source of the 30 T cell receptor beta chains below, sequenced in a study of T cells expressing NK-cell markers. With the 5' RACE reads reprocessed, TCRdb shows one record per CDR3 protein and no DNA. The sample has 250,000 or so distinct CDR3 sequences. Specimen: blood T cells: a sorted CD56 or NKG2C T cell subset, CD4+ or CD8+ T cells, or bulk PBMC T cells (not recorded which). These receptors came from a woman between 18 and 70 years old in good health.

This rearrangement joins TRBV11-2 to TRBJ2-7. Germline lookup yields CDR1 SGHAT and CDR2 FQNNGV. CDR3 length: 15 amino acids. CDR3 in amino acids: CASSLEVYPSYEQYF.

V usage is TRBV20-1 and J usage is TRBJ2-5. Germline V gene lookup returns CDR1 DFQATT and CDR2 SNEGSKA (reference sequence). The CDR3 consists of 12 residues. The CDR3 sequence: CSASRQQETQYF.

The chain joins TRBV18 to TRBJ1-5. Per the germline V gene, CDR1 is KGHSH and CDR2 is LQKENI. This CDR3 has 12 residues. Here the CDR3 reads CASSDQVQPQHF. The variable domain in full, completed from reference TRBV18 and TRBJ1-5, reads NAGVMQNPRHLVRRRGQEARLRCSPMKGHSHVYWYRQLPEEGLKFMVYLQKENIIDESGMPKERFSAEFPKEGPSILRIQQVVRGDSAAYFCASSDQVQPQHFGDGTRLSIL.

V gene TRBV20-1 combines with J gene TRBJ2-4; TCRdb's assignment of TRBD1 cannot be checked, as there is no DNA. Germline V gives CDR1 DFQATT, CDR2 SNEGSKA (reference sequence). The CDR3 has 13 amino acids. CDR3 in amino acids: CSATGTPKNIQYF.

The V call is TRBV2, the J call TRBJ2-7; TCRdb names TRBD2, which stays unverified in the absence of DNA. Germline V gene data show CDR1 as SNHLY and CDR2 as FYNNEI. The CDR3 sequence is 12 residues long. This chain's CDR3 is CASKARAYEQYF.

V usage is TRBV20-1 and J usage is TRBJ1-1; there is no DNA to check the TCRdb D call of TRBD1. The CDR3 sequence is 16 residues long. The germline CDR1 and CDR2 sequences are DFQATT and SNEGSKA (reference sequence). This CDR3 is CSASLGTGRMNTEAFF.

V usage is TRBV7-3 and J usage is TRBJ2-1. Germline lookup yields CDR1 SGHTA and CDR2 FQGTGA. CDR3 length: 13 amino acids. CDR3: CASSPGRNNEQFF.

The chain has TRBV7-8 and TRBJ1-2. The CDR3 runs to 16 residues. Germline V gives CDR1 SGHVS, CDR2 FQNEAQ. The CDR3 reads CASSLAAGGQLYGYTF.

The genes are TRBV20-1 and TRBJ2-1; absent DNA, TCRdb's TRBD1 call cannot be checked. CDR3 length: 13 residues. Germline-derived CDR1 and CDR2 are DFQATT and SNEGSKA (reference sequence). The chain's CDR3 is CSALRTQGNEQFF.

The rearrangement joins TRBV10-3 to TRBJ1-2. The CDR3 runs to 12 residues. The germline CDR1 and CDR2 sequences are ENHRY and SYGVKD. This chain's CDR3 is CAISEVSGGYTF.

This chain links TRBV5-1 with TRBJ2-2; there is no DNA to check the TCRdb D call of TRBD2. Germline V gives CDR1 SGHRS, CDR2 YFSETQ. The CDR3 sequence is 15 residues long. This CDR3 reads CASSGAGGPPGELFF.

This chain uses TRBV11-2 with TRBJ2-6. CDR1 SGHAT and CDR2 FQNNGV come from the germline V gene. This CDR3 spans 16 amino acids. CDR3 loop: CASGVGFHSGANVLTF.

The chain combines TRBV20-1 with TRBJ1-1; the D call of TRBD1 rests on TCRdb alone, since no DNA is present to check it. The germline CDR1 and CDR2 sequences are DFQATT and SNEGSKA (reference sequence). The CDR3 is made up of 12 amino acids. CDR3 amino acids: CSVQGGDTEAFF.

The CDR3 sequence is CASSRLSGTYNEQFF. The J gene is TRBJ2-1, the V gene TRBV14; TCRdb proposes TRBD1, but this gene call is untestable without DNA. CDR1 is SGHDN, CDR2 FVKESK, per germline. CDR3 length: 15 residues.

The chain joins TRBV7-9 to TRBJ2-1; TCRdb's D gene call, TRBD1, goes unchecked for lack of DNA. This CDR3 comprises 12 residues. Germline loops: CDR1 SEHNR, CDR2 FQNEAQ (reference sequence). CDR3 region: CASSLGRVTGVF.

The rearrangement uses TRBV30 and TRBJ2-1; TCRdb lists TRBD2, though no DNA is available to test this call. The germline V gene has CDR1 GTSNPN and CDR2 SVGIG (reference sequence). This CDR3 is 14 amino acids long. The chain's CDR3 is CAWGGGANDNEQFF. The variable domain in full, with the rest retrieved from reference TRBV30 and TRBJ2-1, is SQTIHQWPATLVQPVGSPLSLECTVEGTSNPNLYWYRQAAGRGLQLLFYSVGIGQISSEVPQNLSASRPQDRQFILSSKKLLLSDSGFYLCAWGGGANDNEQFFGPGTRLTVL.

The chain carries TRBV10-3 and TRBJ2-2; no DNA is available, so the TRBD2 call from TCRdb remains unchecked. This CDR3 has 16 residues. Germline V gives CDR1 ENHRY, CDR2 SYGVKD. CDR3: CAISASGGLGAGELFF.

This chain links TRBV5-4 with TRBJ2-3; TCRdb returns TRBD2, unconfirmable since there is no DNA. The length of the CDR3 is 15 residues. Germline V gene data show CDR1 as SGHNT and CDR2 as YYREEE (reference sequence). CDR3 region: CASSPSGGNTDTQYF. The full variable domain, its missing parts supplied by reference TRBV5-4 and TRBJ2-3, is ETGVTQSPTHLIKTRGQQVTLRCSSQSGHNTVSWYQQALGQGPQFIFQYYREEENGRGNFPPRFSGLQFPNYSSELNVNALELDDSALYLCASSPSGGNTDTQYFGPGTRLTVL.

The chain joins TRBV6-5 to TRBJ2-3; TCRdb returns TRBD1, unconfirmable since there is no DNA. This CDR3 has 17 residues. Germline assignment: CDR1 MNHEY and CDR2 SVGAGI. CDR3 in amino acids: CASSYSRPQGVTDTQYF.

This chain joins TRBV7-3 and TRBJ1-6; TCRdb's assignment of TRBD1 cannot be checked, as there is no DNA. From germline, CDR1 is SGHTA and CDR2 FQGTGA. The CDR3 has 16 amino acids. The chain's CDR3 is CASSYRGSSYNSPLHF.

This chain uses TRBV7-9 with TRBJ2-1; TCRdb gives TRBD2 as the D gene, but with no DNA this cannot be confirmed. The CDR3 has 17 residues. Germline CDR1 reads SEHNR; CDR2 reads FQNEAQ (reference sequence). CDR3 loop: CASSPRLAGLSYNEQFF.

The J gene is TRBJ2-2, the V gene TRBV20-1; TCRdb gives TRBD2 as the D gene, but with no DNA this cannot be confirmed. The CDR3 spans 15 residues. The germline gives CDR1 DFQATT, CDR2 SNEGSKA (reference sequence). The CDR3 here is CSAVGTAPNTGELFF.

The chain links TRBV12-3 or TRBV12-4 to TRBJ1-2; TCRdb outputs TRBD1, but without DNA this stays unchecked. This CDR3 spans 15 amino acids. The CDR3 loop reads CASSHPGLFGYGYTF.

This chain joins TRBV12-3 or TRBV12-4 and TRBJ2-7; TCRdb outputs TRBD2, but without DNA this stays unchecked. The CDR3 is made up of 14 amino acids. The CDR3 sequence is CASSGTSGSWEQYF.

The rearrangement links TRBV20-1 to TRBJ2-2. CDR3 length: 14 residues. The V gene's germline CDR1 is DFQATT and CDR2 SNEGSKA (reference sequence). The CDR3 sequence: CSARGSGNTGELFF.

This chain links TRBV20-1 with TRBJ2-1. The CDR3 runs to 13 residues. Germline CDR1 DFQATT, CDR2 SNEGSKA (reference sequence). The CDR3 protein is CSGTGGSYNEQFF.

The chain recombines TRBV6-2 or TRBV6-3 with TRBJ1-2; TCRdb's D call of TRBD1 is untestable without DNA. This CDR3 has 15 amino acids. Germline V gene data show CDR1 as MNHEY and CDR2 as SVGEGT. CDR3: CASSWIPTTNYGYTF.

The V gene is TRBV11-2, the J gene TRBJ2-1; the D gene TCRdb calls, TRBD1, cannot be checked with no DNA. Germline CDR1 is SGHAT and CDR2 is FQNNGV. CDR3 length equals 14 residues. The CDR3 protein is CASSLGPGRNEQFF.

V usage is TRBV20-1 and J usage is TRBJ1-2. The CDR3 is 13 residues long. Germline values: CDR1 DFQATT, CDR2 SNEGSKA (reference sequence). CDR3: CSARGGPNYGYTF.

The chain uses TRBV12-3 or TRBV12-4 and TRBJ1-6; TCRdb lists TRBD1, though no DNA is available to test this call. CDR3 length: 17 amino acids. The chain's CDR3 is CASSTTLPGQKNSPLHF.